The sample holds a few counts of the clone carrying this T cell receptor beta chain. Its specificity is unknown. CDR3 length equals 14 residues. Looked up from germline, CDR1 is SGHTA and CDR2 is FQGTGA. V was pared by 5 bases and J by 3 bases, with 12 bases between. These data originate in a study of T cells in Graves' hyperthyroidism and ophthalmopathy. Study-level findings and limits: Blood shared most expanded thyroid clonotypes above 0.001. The model forecast ophthalmopathy, anticipating it by a median roughly 6.5 months before onset.

Orbital computed tomography, thyroid ultrasound, serum thyroxine and TRAb, and clinical symptoms together informed the diagnoses. Amplification of TCR beta CDR3 regions used RNA as the template. The HTBI set primed first-round TCR CDR3 RT-PCR. MiXCR, run by TCRdb on the multiplex PCR reads, gives a single entry per CDR3 protein. Among over 45,000 distinct CDR3 sequences listed, around 48% were seen once. The sequencing input was peripheral blood or thyroid tissue (not recorded which). The receptor's source is a woman aged 45-59 years with Graves' hyperthyroidism. The chain couples TRBV7-3 to TRBJ2-3, with D possibly TRBD1 on 7 matching bases. The CDR3 sequence: CASSPGGSTDTQYF. The DNA for the CDR3 is TGTGCCAGCAGCCCAGGGGGGAGTACAGATACGCAGTATTTT.